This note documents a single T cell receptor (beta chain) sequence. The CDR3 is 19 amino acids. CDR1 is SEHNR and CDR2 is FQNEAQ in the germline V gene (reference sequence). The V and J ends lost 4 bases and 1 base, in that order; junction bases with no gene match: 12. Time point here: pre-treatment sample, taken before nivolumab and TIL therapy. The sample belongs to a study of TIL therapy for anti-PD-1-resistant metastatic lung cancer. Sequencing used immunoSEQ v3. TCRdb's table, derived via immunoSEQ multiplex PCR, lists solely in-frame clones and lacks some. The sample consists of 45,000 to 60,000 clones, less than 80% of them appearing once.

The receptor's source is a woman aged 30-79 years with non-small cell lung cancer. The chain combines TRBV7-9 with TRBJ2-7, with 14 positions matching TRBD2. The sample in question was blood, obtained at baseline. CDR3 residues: CASSSPGLAGVRESYEQYF. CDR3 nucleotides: TGTGCCAGCAGCTCTCCGGGACTAGCGGGAGTCAGGGAGTCCTACGAGCAGTACTTC.